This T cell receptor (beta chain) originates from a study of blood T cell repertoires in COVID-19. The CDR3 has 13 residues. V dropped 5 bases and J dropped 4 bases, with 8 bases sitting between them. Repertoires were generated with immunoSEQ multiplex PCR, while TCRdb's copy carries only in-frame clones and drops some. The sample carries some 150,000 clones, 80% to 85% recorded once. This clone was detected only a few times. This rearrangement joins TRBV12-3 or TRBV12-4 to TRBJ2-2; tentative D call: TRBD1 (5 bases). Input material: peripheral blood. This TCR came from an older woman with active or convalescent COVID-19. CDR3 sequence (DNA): TGTGCCAGCAGTCCACAGGTCACCGGGGAGCTGTTTTTT. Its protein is CASSPQVTGELFF.